The text below deals with one TCR beta chain. It may be a read error: a sequence one base away is much more abundant. A second PCR of roughly 7 to 11 cycles used a sample-barcoded 5' primer and a J-beta primer mix. Via MiXCR, TCRdb re-called the 5' RACE reads, giving one row per CDR3 protein. Seen here are approximately 820,000 distinct CDR3 sequences, around 45% observed once, and the top ten hold around 18%. These data come from a study of blood T cells in healthy people across ages. The J segment lost 3 bases and the V segment lost 3 bases, leaving 6 bases of the junction unmatched. CDR3 length: 14 amino acids. The germline V gene has CDR1 SQVTM and CDR2 ANQGSEA.

V is TRBV29-1 and J is TRBJ2-7; 9 nucleotides agree with TRBD1. Sequencing was performed on blood. The TCR was taken from a man between 60 and 70 years old in good health. This CDR3 reads CSVDSGQGGYEQYF. For the CDR3, the DNA is TGCAGCGTTGACTCGGGACAGGGTGGCTACGAGCAGTACTTC.